These T cell receptor beta chains were read from a single sample in a study of CD8 T cells in ankylosing spondylitis. One entry per CDR3 protein results from TCRdb running MiXCR on the 5' RACE reads. The repertoire has hundreds of thousands of distinct CDR3 sequences, about 11% of them found once; the top ten carry about 0.5%. What was sequenced was blood, either unsorted or a sorted T cell fraction (not recorded which). The origin of the receptors is a male donor with ankylosing spondylitis. The CDR3 runs from the conserved cysteine through the conserved F or W. Each record gives: V gene, CDR3 length, D gene, clone size, J gene, CDR3 protein, CDR3 DNA. D genes are given only for firm matches. The size entry is marked missing in some rows and otherwise reads once, few, many or a size class.

v_call: TRBV12-3/TRBV12-4
cdr3_length: 14
d_call: TRBD1
clone_size: few
j_call: TRBJ1-1
cdr3_aa: CASSTQQGAREAFF
cdr3_nt: TGTGCCAGCAGCACCCAACAGGGGGCACGTGAAGCTTTCTTT

v_call: TRBV20-1
cdr3_length: 14
d_call: .
clone_size: .
j_call: TRBJ1-5
cdr3_aa: CSARRGVWNQPQHF
cdr3_nt: TGCAGTGCTAGACGAGGGGTGTGGAATCAGCCCCAGCATTTT

v_call: TRBV19
cdr3_length: 14
d_call: .
clone_size: few
j_call: TRBJ1-1
cdr3_aa: CASSIRSTNTEAFF
cdr3_nt: TGTGCCAGTAGTATTAGGTCAACGAACACTGAAGCTTTCTTT

v_call: TRBV6-5
cdr3_length: 14
d_call: TRBD1
clone_size: many
j_call: TRBJ1-2
cdr3_aa: CASSLTGGDYGYTF
cdr3_nt: TGTGCCAGCAGTTTGACAGGGGGCGACTATGGCTACACCTTC

v_call: TRBV5-5
cdr3_length: 14
d_call: .
clone_size: few
j_call: TRBJ2-5
cdr3_aa: CASSLISSQETQYF
cdr3_nt: TGTGCCAGCAGCTTGATCAGTAGCCAAGAGACCCAGTACTTC

v_call: TRBV29-1
cdr3_length: 12
d_call: .
clone_size: .
j_call: TRBJ2-7
cdr3_aa: CSASVQGYEQYF
cdr3_nt: TGCAGCGCCAGTGTACAGGGCTACGAGCAGTACTTC

v_call: TRBV6-1
cdr3_length: 13
d_call: .
clone_size: few
j_call: TRBJ2-1
cdr3_aa: CASSPNRYNEQFF
cdr3_nt: TGTGCCAGCAGTCCCAATCGCTACAATGAGCAGTTCTTC

v_call: TRBV18
cdr3_length: 14
d_call: .
clone_size: .
j_call: TRBJ1-1
cdr3_aa: CASSPTRGDTEAFF
cdr3_nt: TGTGCCAGCTCACCAACCCGCGGGGACACTGAAGCTTTCTTT

v_call: TRBV5-1
cdr3_length: 14
d_call: .
clone_size: many
j_call: TRBJ2-5
cdr3_aa: CASRNQDNQETQYF
cdr3_nt: TGCGCCAGCAGAAATCAGGACAACCAAGAGACCCAGTACTTC

v_call: TRBV5-1
cdr3_length: 17
d_call: TRBD2
clone_size: .
j_call: TRBJ2-5
cdr3_aa: CASSKGLAGLLEETQYF
cdr3_nt: TGCGCCAGCAGCAAGGGACTAGCGGGTCTGCTTGAAGAGACCCAGTACTTC

v_call: TRBV5-1
cdr3_length: 14
d_call: .
clone_size: few
j_call: TRBJ2-7
cdr3_aa: CASSPRQVVYEQYF
cdr3_nt: TGCGCCAGCAGCCCGAGACAGGTCGTGTACGAGCAGTACTTC

v_call: TRBV10-2
cdr3_length: 14
d_call: .
clone_size: .
j_call: TRBJ2-7
cdr3_aa: CASSEPTVSYEQYF
cdr3_nt: TGCGCCAGCAGTGAGCCTACTGTCTCCTACGAGCAGTACTTC

v_call: TRBV29-1
cdr3_length: 13
d_call: TRBD2
clone_size: .
j_call: TRBJ2-7
cdr3_aa: CSVVGAGDYEQYF
cdr3_nt: TGCAGCGTTGTGGGAGCGGGAGACTACGAGCAGTACTTC

v_call: TRBV20-1
cdr3_length: 12
d_call: .
clone_size: .
j_call: TRBJ2-3
cdr3_aa: CSERAPTDTQYF
cdr3_nt: TGCAGTGAGAGGGCCCCCACAGATACGCAGTATTTT

v_call: TRBV24-1
cdr3_length: 13
d_call: .
clone_size: few
j_call: TRBJ2-3
cdr3_aa: CATSARLTDTQYF
cdr3_nt: TGTGCCACCAGTGCCCGCCTCACGGATACGCAGTATTTT

v_call: TRBV29-1
cdr3_length: 13
d_call: TRBD1
clone_size: .
j_call: TRBJ1-2
cdr3_aa: CSVANRGHRGYTF
cdr3_nt: TGCAGCGTCGCTAACAGGGGGCATAGGGGCTACACCTTC

v_call: TRBV5-1
cdr3_length: 13
d_call: .
clone_size: .
j_call: TRBJ2-1
cdr3_aa: CASSFQSGLEQFF
cdr3_nt: TGCGCCAGCAGCTTCCAATCAGGCCTTGAGCAGTTCTTC

v_call: TRBV12-5
cdr3_length: 13
d_call: .
clone_size: few
j_call: TRBJ2-1
cdr3_aa: CASGLQGNNEQFF
cdr3_nt: TGTGCTAGTGGCCTACAGGGTAACAATGAGCAGTTCTTC

v_call: TRBV7-3
cdr3_length: 15
d_call: TRBD2
clone_size: few
j_call: TRBJ2-1
cdr3_aa: CASSRGVVGYNEQFF
cdr3_nt: TGTGCCAGCAGCCGGGGGGTAGTGGGCTACAATGAGCAGTTCTTC

v_call: TRBV4-3
cdr3_length: 14
d_call: .
clone_size: .
j_call: TRBJ2-2
cdr3_aa: CASMQDLNTGELFF
cdr3_nt: TGCGCCAGCATGCAGGACCTGAACACCGGGGAGCTGTTTTTT

v_call: TRBV20-1
cdr3_length: 15
d_call: .
clone_size: .
j_call: TRBJ1-3
cdr3_aa: CSARDPGASGNTIYF
cdr3_nt: TGCAGTGCTAGAGATCCGGGGGCCTCTGGAAACACCATATATTTT